The rows below give T cell receptor beta chains drawn from one sample of a study of cytomegalovirus exposure and HLA in healthy donors. Profiled with immunoSEQ multiplex PCR; TCRdb holds only in-frame clones, not every one. The sample holds 90,000 to 110,000 clones, approximately 84% seen once. What was sequenced was PBMCs. These receptors all come from a male donor in good health and CMV-seronegative. Each CDR3 is given with its conserved first and last residue. The order of the fields is CDR3 DNA, CDR3 protein, D gene, clone size, V gene, J gene. D genes are given only for firm matches. Size is stated for part of the rows, as once, few or many counts, or as a class when the clone is expanded.

DNA: TGTGCCTGGGCTCAGCGGGGTCACCAGCATTTT
CDR3: CAWAQRGHQHF
D: NA
size: NA
V: TRBV30
J: TRBJ1-5

DNA: TGTGCCAGCTCACCGCCGACTCGCACAGATACGCAGTATTTT
CDR3: CASSPPTRTDTQYF
D: NA
size: NA
V: TRBV18
J: TRBJ2-3

DNA: TGTGCCAGTTCCTGGACAGGGGGCACAGATACGCAGTATTTT
CDR3: CASSWTGGTDTQYF
D: TRBD1
size: NA
V: TRBV27
J: TRBJ2-3

DNA: TGCGCCAGCAGCTTGTTCGGGAGTGGGGCCACCGGGGAGCTGTTTTTT
CDR3: CASSLFGSGATGELFF
D: NA
size: NA
V: TRBV5-1
J: TRBJ2-2

DNA: TGTGCCAGCAGCTACCTTGGAGCAACAGGGCAAGAGACCCAGTACTTC
CDR3: CASSYLGATGQETQYF
D: NA
size: NA
V: TRBV6-5
J: TRBJ2-5

DNA: TGTGCCAGCAGTGAATCTGCTGGCGGACAAGAGACCCAGTACTTC
CDR3: CASSESAGGQETQYF
D: NA
size: NA
V: TRBV6-1
J: TRBJ2-5

DNA: TGTGCCAGCAGTTTATATGACTCGACCTACGAGCAGTACTTC
CDR3: CASSLYDSTYEQYF
D: NA
size: NA
V: TRBV27
J: TRBJ2-7

DNA: TGTGCCAGCACCCTTGCAGGGGGCGATAACTATGGCTACACCTTC
CDR3: CASTLAGGDNYGYTF
D: TRBD1
size: NA
V: TRBV7-8
J: TRBJ1-2

DNA: TGTGCCAGTACCTCTTCTATCCAGCCCCAGCATTTT
CDR3: CASTSSIQPQHF
D: NA
size: NA
V: TRBV19
J: TRBJ1-5

DNA: TGTGCCAGCAGTGCTAGCAACTACGAGCAGTACTTC
CDR3: CASSASNYEQYF
D: NA
size: NA
V: TRBV2
J: TRBJ2-7

DNA: TGTGCCAGCAACGTAGTGGACGGGACAGGGGTTGTTGTGCAGCCCCAGCATTTT
CDR3: CASNVVDGTGVVVQPQHF
D: TRBD1
size: NA
V: TRBV28
J: TRBJ1-5

DNA: TGTGCCAGCAGCCAAGGACAGGGAGACTCCTATAATTCACCCCTCCACTTT
CDR3: CASSQGQGDSYNSPLHF
D: TRBD1
size: NA
V: TRBV4-2
J: TRBJ1-6

DNA: TGTGCCTGGAGTGTATCCCAGGGGGCTGTGACCCAGTACTTC
CDR3: CAWSVSQGAVTQYF
D: TRBD1
size: NA
V: TRBV30
J: TRBJ2-5

DNA: TGTGCCAGCAGGGGACAGGTAAACACCGGGGAGCTGTTTTTT
CDR3: CASRGQVNTGELFF
D: TRBD1
size: NA
V: TRBV27
J: TRBJ2-2

DNA: TGCGCCAGCAGCCGGGACAGGGTTAGCTATGGCTACACCTTC
CDR3: CASSRDRVSYGYTF
D: TRBD1
size: NA
V: TRBV5-1
J: TRBJ1-2

DNA: TGTGCCAGCAGCTTTGGGACTAGCAGTGGGGCCAACGTCCTGACTTTC
CDR3: CASSFGTSSGANVLTF
D: TRBD2
size: few
V: TRBV5-6
J: TRBJ2-6

DNA: TGCGCCAGCAGCCAAGCCCCGGCGGCTAACTATGGCTACACCTTC
CDR3: CASSQAPAANYGYTF
D: NA
size: NA
V: TRBV4-1
J: TRBJ1-2

DNA: TGTGCCAGCAGTTCCCCTCGAGCGGGAGGTAACGAGCAGTACTTC
CDR3: CASSSPRAGGNEQYF
D: TRBD2
size: few
V: TRBV5-4
J: TRBJ2-7

DNA: TGCAGCGTGGGGGGGGGCAGCCGAGGGGGCGAGCAGTACTTC
CDR3: CSVGGGSRGGEQYF
D: NA
size: NA
V: TRBV29-1
J: TRBJ2-7

DNA: TGTGCCACCAGCAGGATAGGGACTAGCTATTCGATTGAGCAGTTCTTC
CDR3: CATSRIGTSYSIEQFF
D: TRBD2
size: NA
V: TRBV15
J: TRBJ2-1

DNA: TGTGCCAGCAGCCAATTAAGCGGGACGTCCTACGAGCAGTACTTC
CDR3: CASSQLSGTSYEQYF
D: TRBD2
size: NA
V: TRBV4-2
J: TRBJ2-7

DNA: TGCGCCAGCAGCCAAGGGAGAGGCGGGGCCCAGCATTTT
CDR3: CASSQGRGGAQHF
D: NA
size: NA
V: TRBV4-3
J: TRBJ1-5

DNA: TGCGCCAGCAGCAGTGGCGGAACTAGCACAGATACGCAGTATTTT
CDR3: CASSSGGTSTDTQYF
D: NA
size: NA
V: TRBV4-3
J: TRBJ2-3

DNA: TGTGCCAGCAGTTACTCGTCAGGCAATGAGCAGTTCTTC
CDR3: CASSYSSGNEQFF
D: NA
size: NA
V: TRBV6-5
J: TRBJ2-1

DNA: TGTGCCAGTAGCCGCGGCCCGGTCGGGGAGCTGTTTTTT
CDR3: CASSRGPVGELFF
D: NA
size: NA
V: TRBV19
J: TRBJ2-2

DNA: TGTGCCAGCAGCCGGGACTACGAGCAGTACTTC
CDR3: CASSRDYEQYF
D: NA
size: few
V: TRBV7-9
J: TRBJ2-7

DNA: TGTGCCAGCAGCTTTGGGACTAGGTTGGGAACTGAGCAGTTCTTC
CDR3: CASSFGTRLGTEQFF
D: TRBD2
size: NA
V: TRBV11-3
J: TRBJ2-1

DNA: TGTGCCAGCAGGGGACTAACGGGAGGGAAAGAGACCCAGTACTTC
CDR3: CASRGLTGGKETQYF
D: TRBD2
size: NA
V: TRBV2
J: TRBJ2-5

DNA: TGTGCCAGCAGTGACGTCAGGGGCACCTACGAGCAGTACTTC
CDR3: CASSDVRGTYEQYF
D: NA
size: once
V: TRBV2
J: TRBJ2-7

DNA: TGTGCCAGTATCGTGAACACTGAAGCTTTCTTT
CDR3: CASIVNTEAFF
D: NA
size: NA
V: TRBV19
J: TRBJ1-1

DNA: TGCGCCAGCAGCCCCCCCGGGACAGGGGGCCCAGATACGCAGTATTTT
CDR3: CASSPPGTGGPDTQYF
D: TRBD1
size: NA
V: TRBV5-1
J: TRBJ2-3

DNA: TGTGCCAGCAGCTTACTACCCGGGGAGCTGTTTTTT
CDR3: CASSLLPGELFF
D: NA
size: NA
V: TRBV5-4
J: TRBJ2-2

DNA: TGTGCCAGCAGTGAATTGGGGCCAGGGGTGGATCAGCCCCAGCATTTT
CDR3: CASSELGPGVDQPQHF
D: NA
size: once
V: TRBV2
J: TRBJ1-5

DNA: TGTGCCAGCAGCCAAGAAAGCGGGTACTTCTACGAGCAGTACTTC
CDR3: CASSQESGYFYEQYF
D: NA
size: NA
V: TRBV4-2
J: TRBJ2-7

DNA: TGTGCCAGCTCATTATCGACAGGGTCGGGCTACGAGCAGTACTTC
CDR3: CASSLSTGSGYEQYF
D: TRBD1
size: NA
V: TRBV27
J: TRBJ2-7

DNA: TGTGCCAGCAGCCCGGGACAGGTTAATGAAAAACTGTTTTTT
CDR3: CASSPGQVNEKLFF
D: TRBD1
size: few
V: TRBV5-4
J: TRBJ1-4

DNA: TGTGCCAGCAGCGCCCCCTCGCCGGGACAGGGGATCACAGATACGCAGTATTTT
CDR3: CASSAPSPGQGITDTQYF
D: TRBD1
size: NA
V: TRBV9
J: TRBJ2-3

DNA: TGTGCCAGCAGTGAAGCGGTCGGGACACGGCAGTTCTTC
CDR3: CASSEAVGTRQFF
D: NA
size: NA
V: TRBV2
J: TRBJ2-1

DNA: TGTGCCAGCAGCCAGGGACAGGGACCCTACGAGCAGTACTTC
CDR3: CASSQGQGPYEQYF
D: TRBD1
size: NA
V: TRBV14
J: TRBJ2-7

DNA: TGTGCCAGCAGTCCTTATAGCAATCAGCCCCAGCATTTT
CDR3: CASSPYSNQPQHF
D: NA
size: NA
V: TRBV27
J: TRBJ1-5

DNA: TGTGCCAGCAGCTCAAATTCTGGAAACACCATATATTTT
CDR3: CASSSNSGNTIYF
D: NA
size: NA
V: TRBV7-2
J: TRBJ1-3

DNA: TGTGCCAGCAGCGAAGCTAGCGGGAAATACGAGCAGTACTTC
CDR3: CASSEASGKYEQYF
D: TRBD2
size: NA
V: TRBV9
J: TRBJ2-7

DNA: TGTGCCAGCAGTTATACCGGGACTACCGGGGAGCTGTTTTTT
CDR3: CASSYTGTTGELFF
D: NA
size: NA
V: TRBV6-4
J: TRBJ2-2

DNA: TGTGCCAGCAGCGACTCCCGGGACAGCTACGAGCAGTACTTC
CDR3: CASSDSRDSYEQYF
D: TRBD1
size: few
V: TRBV27
J: TRBJ2-7

DNA: TGTGCCAGCAGTGCACAACTAGCGGGAGAAGGCGAGCAGTACTTC
CDR3: CASSAQLAGEGEQYF
D: TRBD2
size: NA
V: TRBV6-1
J: TRBJ2-7